A single TCR beta chain is shown here with its context. This sample is part of a study of blood T cell repertoires in COVID-19. Study information: Material from acute and convalescent COVID-19 was sourced from the United States, Italy and Spain. T cells, B-cell-depleted T cells, or PBMCs provided the cDNA or gDNA that served as material.

CDR1 MNHNY and CDR2 SVGAGI come from the germline V gene (reference sequence). The length of the CDR3 is 16 residues. J gave up 0 bases and V 2 bases, and 6 bases lay outside the gene matches. Per the original data handling: Amplified reference gene primers provided the basis for estimating nucleated cell counts. The protocol was immunoSEQ multiplex PCR, while the TCRdb copy is restricted to in-frame clones and leaves out a portion. That table is the source of V, J and clone size, and D and trimming were worked out from the DNA. The sample lists about 260,000 clones, just under 85% occurring once. The TCR was taken from a woman older than 75 with acute or convalescent COVID-19. The source material was peripheral blood. The chain combines TRBV6-6 with TRBJ1-1; TRBD1 aligns across 7 bases. The CDR3 spells CASSYGLDRVNTEAFF. The CDR3 coding sequence is TGTGCCAGCAGTTACGGGCTAGACAGGGTGAACACTGAAGCTTTCTTT.